Following are 11 T cell receptor beta chains from one sample sequenced in a study of cytomegalovirus exposure and HLA in healthy donors. The assay was immunoSEQ multiplex PCR, and TCRdb's table has in-frame clones only and misses some. Here the sample spans about 130,000 clones, 85% to 90% being singletons. The sample comprised PBMCs. The receptors derive from a woman aged 25 to 39 in good health and CMV-seropositive.

The V and J genes are TRBV7-9 and TRBJ2-2; maybe TRBD1 (6 bases). The CDR3 is 17 amino acids. Trimming removed 1 base from V and 5 bases from J, with 17 bases in between. Germline V gene sequence: CDR1 SEHNR, CDR2 FQNEAQ (reference sequence). CDR3 coding DNA: TGTGCCAGCAGCTTAGGGCTTATGAGACAGGCTACCGGGGAGCTGTTTTTT. It specifies CASSLGLMRQATGELFF.

The chain carries TRBV6-5 and TRBJ2-7; D is possibly TRBD1 (5 bases). This CDR3 has 15 residues. V lost 0 bases and J 0 bases, leaving 9 bases between the germline ends. Germline values: CDR1 MNHEY, CDR2 SVGAGI. This CDR3 is CASSYSGVGSYEQYF. The CDR3 nucleotides read TGTGCCAGCAGTTACTCAGGGGTCGGCTCCTACGAGCAGTACTTC.

This clone has just a few counts. The rearrangement links TRBV19 to TRBJ2-1; no reliable D call. CDR3 length: 14 amino acids. The V end lost 6 bases, the J end lost 2 bases, and 11 bases lay between the germline ends. Germline loops: CDR1 LNHDA, CDR2 SQIVND (reference sequence). The CDR3 DNA reads as TGTGCCAGTAGCGCGCTGCTAACCTACAATGAGCAGTTCTTC. It is translated as CASSALLTYNEQFF.

The chain combines TRBV27 with TRBJ2-3; possibly TRBD1 for D (5 bases). The CDR3 sequence is 16 residues long. Germline CDR1 is MNHEY and CDR2 is SMNVEV (reference sequence). V lost 3 bases and J 4 bases, leaving 17 bases between the germline ends. The CDR3 loop reads CASSFRPQEGADTQYF. In DNA, the CDR3 is TGTGCCAGCAGTTTCCGCCCCCAGGAAGGGGCAGATACGCAGTATTTT.

This chain's CDR3 is CASSPGTGSHEQYF. The CDR3 DNA sequence: TGTGCCAGCAGCCCCGGGACAGGGAGCCACGAGCAGTACTTC. This rearrangement joins TRBV9 to TRBJ2-7, with 9 bases matching TRBD1. This CDR3 comprises 14 residues. V lost 4 bases and J lost 5; bases outside the gene matches: 7. From germline, CDR1 is SGDLS and CDR2 YYNGEE.

There are many counts of this clone. Without the conserved terminal phenylalanine or tryptophan, this CDR3 likely stems from a read error. Because the CDR3's place on the DNA is in doubt, the DNA is left out and the CDR3 is given as listed by TCRdb. The J gene is TRBJ2-7, the V gene TRBV10-1; the table names TRBD1, a call not compared with the DNA. CDR1 is WNHNN, CDR2 SYGVQD, per germline (reference sequence). The CDR3 is made up of 12 amino acids, end residues included. The chain's CDR3 is CASSESGTEDWL.

V gene TRBV6-1 combines with J gene TRBJ1-1, with D tentatively TRBD1 (5 bases). Between the trimmed V and J ends, which lost 2 bases and 3 bases, there was a span of 16 bases. CDR3 size: 16 residues. Germline values: CDR1 MNHNS, CDR2 SASEGT. The CDR3 spells CASSEIGGPLYTEAFF. The DNA for the CDR3 is TGTGCCAGCAGTGAAATCGGGGGACCACTTTACACTGAAGCTTTCTTT.

The chain is built from TRBV2 and TRBJ2-5; 9 nucleotides align to TRBD1. The CDR3 spans 15 residues. Trimming at V came to 8 bases and at J to 2 bases, leaving 9 bases not matched to a gene. The germline V gene encodes CDR1 SNHLY and CDR2 FYNNEI. The CDR3 sequence is CASGRTGAGQETQYF. In DNA, the CDR3 is TGTGCCAGCGGACGGACAGGGGCCGGACAAGAGACCCAGTACTTC.

The rearrangement uses TRBV19 and TRBJ1-3; weak D call: TRBD1 (6 bases). The CDR3 has 16 amino acids. V lost 5 bases and J lost 0, with 14 bases in between. The V gene's germline CDR1 is LNHDA and CDR2 SQIVND (reference sequence). CDR3 protein: CASSVRQVRSGNTIYF. The CDR3 DNA reads as TGTGCCAGTAGTGTCCGACAGGTTCGCTCTGGAAACACCATATATTTT.

The chain employs TRBV10-1 and TRBJ1-6, with unresolved D. From germline, CDR1 is WNHNN and CDR2 SYGVQD (reference sequence). Trimming left V 3 bases short and J 10 bases short, with 10 bases between. There are 13 residues in the CDR3. The CDR3: CASSEREESPLHF. CDR3 in DNA: TGCGCCAGCAGTGAAAGGGAGGAATCACCCCTCCACTTT.

This clone was observed a single time. The chain uses TRBV7-2 and TRBJ2-3; 12 bases agree with TRBD2. CDR1 is SGHTA, CDR2 FQGNSA, per germline. Losses at the gene ends were 1 base for V and 2 bases for J; bases not matched to a gene: 4. This CDR3 has 17 amino acids. CDR3 sequence reads: CASSLGLAGGPTDTQYF. For the CDR3, the DNA is TGTGCCAGCAGCTTAGGTCTAGCGGGAGGGCCCACAGATACGCAGTATTTT.